These T cell receptor beta chains were read from a single sample in a study of shared clonotypes between healthy human individuals. Clones were read by immunoSEQ multiplex PCR, and TCRdb kept only the in-frame ones, dropping some. The table includes approximately 2,000,000 clones, just under 95% detected once. Source material: naive CD4+ T cells from PBMCs. All receptors derive from a man between 18 and 29 years old in good health. Some clones in this sample may be carry-over from other donors' samples. The CDR3 runs from the conserved cysteine through the conserved F or W. The D gene is left open where the match is weak. Clone size is stated in some rows and not others, as once, few, many or a class when expanded.

J,V,D,size,DNA,CDR3
TRBJ2-3,TRBV4-1,.,.,TGCGCCAGCAGCCCTTCACCCATCTTCACAGATACGCAGTATTTT,CASSPSPIFTDTQYF
TRBJ1-2,TRBV28,.,.,TGTGCCAGCAGCCGTCAACCTTGGGGCTACACCTTC,CASSRQPWGYTF
TRBJ2-1,TRBV2,TRBD1,once,TGTGCCAGCAGCGGGGACAGGGGGCATAATGAGCAGTTCTTC,CASSGDRGHNEQFF
TRBJ1-3,TRBV6-6,.,.,TGTGCCAGCGTAGCGTCGGGGGTTGGAAACACCATATATTTT,CASVASGVGNTIYF
TRBJ2-5,TRBV5-1,.,.,TGCGCCAGCAGCTTTTTGGAGACCCAGTACTTC,CASSFLETQYF
TRBJ2-1,TRBV5-1,.,.,TGCGCCAGCAGCGACCGGAAGGTCCCGTACAATGAGCAGTTCTTC,CASSDRKVPYNEQFF
TRBJ1-5,TRBV2,TRBD1,.,TGTGCCAGCAGTGGGTGGGACAGGTCTCAGCCCCAGCATTTT,CASSGWDRSQPQHF
TRBJ2-3,TRBV20-1,.,.,TGCAGTGCAAACGCAGGGTACCCGCAGTATTTT,CSANAGYPQYF
TRBJ1-4,TRBV18,TRBD1,.,TGTGCCAGCTCCCGACCCCCGACAGGGGGTAATGAAAAACTGTTTTTT,CASSRPPTGGNEKLFF
TRBJ1-1,TRBV28,.,.,TGTGCCAGCAGTCCAGACCCGAACACTGAAGCTTTCTTT,CASSPDPNTEAFF
TRBJ2-3,TRBV7-7,TRBD1,.,TGTGCCAGCAGCCCTGGGACAGGAAAGGATACGCAGTATTTT,CASSPGTGKDTQYF
TRBJ2-7,TRBV5-1,TRBD1,.,TGCGCCAGCAGCTTGGGACAGGGTCCGATCAACGAGCAGTACTTC,CASSLGQGPINEQYF
TRBJ1-5,TRBV11-2,.,.,TGTGCCAGCAGCCCACAACGTGTTGGGGAAAATAGCAATCAGCCCCAGCATTTT,CASSPQRVGENSNQPQHF
TRBJ2-1,TRBV5-1,.,.,TGCGCCAGCAGCCCTATGACTAGTAACAATGAGCGGTTCTTC,CASSPMTSNNERFF
TRBJ2-3,TRBV6-4,TRBD1,few,TGTGCCAGCAGTGACGGGACAGGGACAGATACGCAGTATTTT,CASSDGTGTDTQYF
TRBJ1-4,TRBV6-5,.,.,TGTGCCAGCAGTTACTCTGGAAGAGGGGCTAATGAAAAACTGTTTTTT,CASSYSGRGANEKLFF
TRBJ1-2,TRBV2,.,.,TGTGCCAGCATCATAATAGGGGCGGCGTATGGCTACACCTTC,CASIIIGAAYGYTF
TRBJ2-7,TRBV6-1,.,.,TGTGCCAGCAGTTTGGAGGACCGAGCCTACGAGCAGTACTTC,CASSLEDRAYEQYF
TRBJ2-7,TRBV2,.,.,TGTGCCAGCAGTGATAGGTTAGGTAAGACCTACGAGCAGTACTTC,CASSDRLGKTYEQYF
TRBJ1-6,TRBV29-1,.,.,TGCAGCGGGTCGGCAGATAGGGGTTCACCCCTCCACTTT,CSGSADRGSPLHF
TRBJ2-1,TRBV5-1,.,.,TGCGCCAGCAGCTTGGCGGTTCGTAACAATGAGCAGTTCTTC,CASSLAVRNNEQFF
TRBJ1-2,TRBV19,.,.,TGTGCCAGTAGTATTTACAGGGTTGGCTACACCTTC,CASSIYRVGYTF
TRBJ2-1,TRBV6-6,.,.,TGTGCCAGCAGCCTAACCGGCTCCTACAATGAGCAGTTCTTC,CASSLTGSYNEQFF
TRBJ2-5,TRBV7-2,.,.,TGTGCCAGCAGCTTACAGGGGACGGAGACCCAGTACTTC,CASSLQGTETQYF
TRBJ1-1,TRBV25-1,.,.,TGTGCCAGCAGTGAAGGACAGAAAGCTTTCTTT,CASSEGQKAFF
TRBJ2-2,TRBV5-1,.,.,TGCGCCAGCAGCTTGGCCCTAGTACACACCGGGGAGCTGTTTTTT,CASSLALVHTGELFF
TRBJ1-5,TRBV19,.,.,TGTGCCAGTACCGAGACCGGGGACACCAGCAATCAGCCCCAGCATTTT,CASTETGDTSNQPQHF
TRBJ2-1,TRBV27,TRBD2,once,TGTGCCAGCACCAGCCGAACTGGGGCACTAGCGGGAGCAAATGAGCAGTTCTTC,CASTSRTGALAGANEQFF
TRBJ1-1,TRBV5-1,.,few,TGCGCCAGCAGATGGACAGACAACACTGAAGCTTTCTTT,CASRWTDNTEAFF
TRBJ2-7,TRBV28,TRBD1,.,TGTGCCAGCAGTTCCCCCGGACAGGGAACCTACGAGCAGTACTTC,CASSSPGQGTYEQYF
TRBJ2-2,TRBV2,.,.,TGTGCCAGCAGTGAAACGACTAGTACCGGGGAGCTGTTTTTT,CASSETTSTGELFF
TRBJ1-6,TRBV25-1,.,.,TGTGCCAGCAGTGAAGACCCCTATTCACCCCTCCACTTT,CASSEDPYSPLHF
TRBJ2-1,TRBV15,.,.,TGTGCCACCAGCAGAGGGGACCTTGGGGGGAGTCCATACAGGAACTCCTACAATGAGCAGTTCTTC,CATSRGDLGGSPYRNSYNEQFF
TRBJ1-4,TRBV5-6,.,.,TGTGCCAGCAGCTTGGCAGGGGCGAATGAAAAACTGTTTTTT,CASSLAGANEKLFF
TRBJ1-4,TRBV6-1,.,.,TGTGCCAGCAGTACCGGGGGGGTTGCTAATGAAAAACTGTTTTTT,CASSTGGVANEKLFF
TRBJ1-1,TRBV25-1,.,.,TGTGCCAGCAGTCCGAATACTCAACCCCATGAAGCTTTCTTT,CASSPNTQPHEAFF
TRBJ2-7,TRBV7-2,TRBD1,.,TGTGCCAGCAGTCTTAGGGGGACAGGGCCATACGAGCAGTACTTC,CASSLRGTGPYEQYF
TRBJ1-2,TRBV19,.,.,TGTGCCAGTAGTTCAAACAGATTTGACTATGGCTACACCTTC,CASSSNRFDYGYTF
TRBJ1-4,TRBV15,TRBD1,.,TGTGCCACCAGCAGAGATTTGGTGAGACAGGGATCAACTAATGAAAAACTGTTTTTT,CATSRDLVRQGSTNEKLFF
TRBJ2-3,TRBV7-2,.,once,TGTGCCAGCCGTCTGGGGGCGCCAGATACGCAGTATTTT,CASRLGAPDTQYF
TRBJ2-3,TRBV6-6,.,.,TGTGCCAGCAGTTACTCCCCAGAGCGCACGCAGTATTTT,CASSYSPERTQYF
TRBJ1-2,TRBV19,TRBD1,.,TGTGCCAGTAGTATGAACAGGGGCTATGGCTACACCTTC,CASSMNRGYGYTF
TRBJ1-5,TRBV19,TRBD1,.,TGTGCCAGTAGTACCTTTCCAGGGGGCCGCAATCAGCCCCAGCATTTT,CASSTFPGGRNQPQHF
TRBJ1-2,TRBV4-1,.,.,TGCGCCAGCAGCCAAGGGTGGACTCAGCAGGGCTATGGCTACACCTTC,CASSQGWTQQGYGYTF
TRBJ2-7,TRBV4-2,TRBD2,.,TGTGCCAGCAGCCAAGTAGCGGCTAGCGGGAGTGAGAACTACGAGCAGTACTTC,CASSQVAASGSENYEQYF
TRBJ2-1,TRBV5-1,.,.,TGCGCCAGCAGCTTGGGGCAGGGGGGACACAATGAGCAGTTCTTC,CASSLGQGGHNEQFF
TRBJ2-2,TRBV4-1,.,.,TGCGCCAGCAGCCAAGAATACGGGCCCGACCGCCCCGGGGAGCTGTTTTTT,CASSQEYGPDRPGELFF
TRBJ2-7,TRBV5-4,.,.,TGTGCCAGCAGCCCGGGGCAGTCGGGAGTCTACGAGCAGTACTTC,CASSPGQSGVYEQYF
TRBJ2-1,TRBV19,TRBD2,.,TGTGCCAGTACCGCGAGGGCTAGCGGGGGTAAAAGGAATGAGCAGTTCTTC,CASTARASGGKRNEQFF
TRBJ1-2,TRBV19,TRBD1,.,TGTGCCAGTAGTCGGGACAGAGCTAACTATGGCTACACCTTC,CASSRDRANYGYTF
TRBJ1-2,TRBV27,.,.,TGTGCCAGCAGACCTGGGAGAGGGTATGGCTACACCTTC,CASRPGRGYGYTF
TRBJ1-3,TRBV5-1,.,.,TGCGCCAGCAGCTTGGCTGGGCCTCTCTCTGGAAACACCATATATTTT,CASSLAGPLSGNTIYF
TRBJ2-3,TRBV15,.,once,TGTGCCACCGCAGCGACAGATACGCAGTATTTT,CATAATDTQYF
TRBJ2-7,TRBV19,TRBD2,.,TGTGCCAGTAGTGCCCAGACTAGCGGGACTGACGAGCAGTACTTC,CASSAQTSGTDEQYF
TRBJ1-1,TRBV2,.,few,TGTGCCAGCACCAGACAGGACGTAGCTTTCTTT,CASTRQDVAFF
TRBJ2-5,TRBV7-9,TRBD1,.,TGTGCCAGCAGCCCGAGGACAGGACAAGAGACCCAGTACTTC,CASSPRTGQETQYF
TRBJ2-3,TRBV10-3,TRBD2,.,TGTGCCATCAGTGATGCTAGCGGGATATCTAGAGATACGCAGTATTTT,CAISDASGISRDTQYF
TRBJ2-7,TRBV29-1,.,.,TGCAGCATCCGACGGCTGGGAGGCCAATCCTACGAGCAGTACTTC,CSIRRLGGQSYEQYF
TRBJ1-3,TRBV11-2,TRBD1,.,TGTGCCAGCAGCGCCGCCCCGGGACAGGGGTATGGAAACACCATATATTTT,CASSAAPGQGYGNTIYF
TRBJ2-5,TRBV11-2,.,.,TGTGCCAGCAGCTGGACTCTTGGAGGGGCCCACCAAGAGACCCAGTACTTC,CASSWTLGGAHQETQYF